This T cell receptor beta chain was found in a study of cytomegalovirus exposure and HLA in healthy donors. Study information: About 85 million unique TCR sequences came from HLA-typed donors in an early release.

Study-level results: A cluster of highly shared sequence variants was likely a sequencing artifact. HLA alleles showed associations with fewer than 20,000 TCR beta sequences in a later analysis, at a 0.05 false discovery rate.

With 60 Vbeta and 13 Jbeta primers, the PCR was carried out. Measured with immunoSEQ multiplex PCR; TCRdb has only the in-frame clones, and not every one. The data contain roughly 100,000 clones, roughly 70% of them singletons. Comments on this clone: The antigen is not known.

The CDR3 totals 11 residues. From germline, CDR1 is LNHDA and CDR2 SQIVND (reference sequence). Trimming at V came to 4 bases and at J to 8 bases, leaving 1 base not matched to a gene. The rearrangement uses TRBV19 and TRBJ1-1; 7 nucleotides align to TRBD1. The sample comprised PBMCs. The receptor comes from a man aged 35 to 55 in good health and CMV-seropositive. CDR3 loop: CASSTRGEAFF. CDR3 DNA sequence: TGTGCCAGTAGTACCAGGGGGGAAGCTTTCTTT.